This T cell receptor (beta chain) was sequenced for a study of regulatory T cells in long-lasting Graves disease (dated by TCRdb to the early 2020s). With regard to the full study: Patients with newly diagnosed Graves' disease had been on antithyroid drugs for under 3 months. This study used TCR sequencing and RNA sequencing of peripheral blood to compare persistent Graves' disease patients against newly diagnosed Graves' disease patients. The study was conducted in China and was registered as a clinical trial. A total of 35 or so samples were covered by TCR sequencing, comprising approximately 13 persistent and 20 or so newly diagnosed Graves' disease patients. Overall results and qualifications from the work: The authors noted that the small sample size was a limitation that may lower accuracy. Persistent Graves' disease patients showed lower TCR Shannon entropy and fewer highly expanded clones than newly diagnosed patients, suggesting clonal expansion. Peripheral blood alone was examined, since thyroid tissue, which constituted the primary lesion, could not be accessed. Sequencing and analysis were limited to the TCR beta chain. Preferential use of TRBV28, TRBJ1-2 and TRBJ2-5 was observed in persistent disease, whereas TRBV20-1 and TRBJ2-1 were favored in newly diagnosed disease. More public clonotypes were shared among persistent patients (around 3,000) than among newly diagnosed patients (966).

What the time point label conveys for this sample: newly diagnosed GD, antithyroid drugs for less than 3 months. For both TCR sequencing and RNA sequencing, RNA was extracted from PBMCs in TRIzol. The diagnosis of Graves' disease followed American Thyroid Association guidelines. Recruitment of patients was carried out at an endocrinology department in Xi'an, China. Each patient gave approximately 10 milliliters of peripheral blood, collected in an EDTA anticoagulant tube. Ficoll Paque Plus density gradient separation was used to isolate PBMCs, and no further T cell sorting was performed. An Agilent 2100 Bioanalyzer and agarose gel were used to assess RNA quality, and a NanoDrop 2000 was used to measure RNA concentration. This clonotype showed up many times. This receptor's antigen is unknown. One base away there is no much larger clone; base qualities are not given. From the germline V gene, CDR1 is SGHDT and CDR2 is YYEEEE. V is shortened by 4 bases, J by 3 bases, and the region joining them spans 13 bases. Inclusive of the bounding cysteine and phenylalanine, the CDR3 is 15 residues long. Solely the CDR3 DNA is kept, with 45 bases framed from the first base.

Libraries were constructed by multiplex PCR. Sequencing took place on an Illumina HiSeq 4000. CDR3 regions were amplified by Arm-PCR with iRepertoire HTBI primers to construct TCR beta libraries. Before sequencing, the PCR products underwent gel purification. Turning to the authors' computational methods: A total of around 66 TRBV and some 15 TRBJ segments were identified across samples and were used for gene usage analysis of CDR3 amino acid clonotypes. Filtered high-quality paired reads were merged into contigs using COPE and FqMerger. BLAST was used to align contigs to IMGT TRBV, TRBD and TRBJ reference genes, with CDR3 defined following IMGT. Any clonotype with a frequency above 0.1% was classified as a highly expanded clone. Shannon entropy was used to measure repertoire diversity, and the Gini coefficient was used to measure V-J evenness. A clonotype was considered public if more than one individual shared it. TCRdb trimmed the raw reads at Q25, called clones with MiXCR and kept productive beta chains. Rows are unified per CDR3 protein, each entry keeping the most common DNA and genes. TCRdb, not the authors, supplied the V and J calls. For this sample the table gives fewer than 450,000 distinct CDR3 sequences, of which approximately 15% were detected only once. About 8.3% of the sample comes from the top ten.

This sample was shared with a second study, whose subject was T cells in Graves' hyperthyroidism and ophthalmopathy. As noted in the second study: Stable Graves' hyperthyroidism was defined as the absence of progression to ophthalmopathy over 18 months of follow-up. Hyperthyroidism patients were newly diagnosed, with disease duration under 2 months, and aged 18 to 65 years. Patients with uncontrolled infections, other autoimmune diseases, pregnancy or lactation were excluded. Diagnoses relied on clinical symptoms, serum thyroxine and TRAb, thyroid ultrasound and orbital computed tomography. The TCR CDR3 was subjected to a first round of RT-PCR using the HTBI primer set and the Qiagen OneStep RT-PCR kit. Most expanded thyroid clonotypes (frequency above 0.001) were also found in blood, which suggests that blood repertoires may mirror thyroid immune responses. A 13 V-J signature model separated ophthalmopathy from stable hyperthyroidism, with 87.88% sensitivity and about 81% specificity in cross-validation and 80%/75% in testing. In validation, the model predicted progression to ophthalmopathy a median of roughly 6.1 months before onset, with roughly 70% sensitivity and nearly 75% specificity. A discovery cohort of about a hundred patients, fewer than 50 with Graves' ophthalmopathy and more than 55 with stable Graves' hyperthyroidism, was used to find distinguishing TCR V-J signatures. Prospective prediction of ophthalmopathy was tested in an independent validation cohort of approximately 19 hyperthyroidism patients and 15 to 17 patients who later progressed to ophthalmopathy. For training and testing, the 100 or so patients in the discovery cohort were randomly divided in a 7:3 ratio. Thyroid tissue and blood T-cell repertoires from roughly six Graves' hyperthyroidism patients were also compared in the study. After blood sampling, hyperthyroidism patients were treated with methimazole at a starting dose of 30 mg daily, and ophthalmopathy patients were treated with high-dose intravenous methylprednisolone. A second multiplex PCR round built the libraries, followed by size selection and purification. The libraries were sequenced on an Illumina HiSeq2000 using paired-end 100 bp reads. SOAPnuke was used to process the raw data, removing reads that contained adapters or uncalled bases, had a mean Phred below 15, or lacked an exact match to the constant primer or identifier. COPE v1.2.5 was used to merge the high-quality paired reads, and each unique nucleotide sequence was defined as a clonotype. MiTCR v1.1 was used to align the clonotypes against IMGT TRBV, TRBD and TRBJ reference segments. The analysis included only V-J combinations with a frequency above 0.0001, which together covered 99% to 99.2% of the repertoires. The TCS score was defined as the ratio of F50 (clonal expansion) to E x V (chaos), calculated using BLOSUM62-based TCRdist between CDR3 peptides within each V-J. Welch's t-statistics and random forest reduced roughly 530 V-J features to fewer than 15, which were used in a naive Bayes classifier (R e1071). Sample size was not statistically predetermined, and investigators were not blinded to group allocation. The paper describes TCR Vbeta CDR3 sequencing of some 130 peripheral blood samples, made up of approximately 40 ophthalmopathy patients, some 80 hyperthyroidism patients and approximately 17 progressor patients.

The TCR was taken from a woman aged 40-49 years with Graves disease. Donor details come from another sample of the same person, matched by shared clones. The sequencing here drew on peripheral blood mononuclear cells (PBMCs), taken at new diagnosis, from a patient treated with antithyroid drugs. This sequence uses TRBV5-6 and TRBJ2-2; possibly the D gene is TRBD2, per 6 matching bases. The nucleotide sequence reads TGTGCCAGCAGCCTGGCGGGGCGAGACACCGGGGAGCTGTTTTTT. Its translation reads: CASSLAGRDTGELFF.